Presented here are 25 T cell receptor beta chains from one specimen sequenced in a study of Tregs in tolerant kidney transplant recipients. Using immunoSEQ multiplex PCR, the repertoire was profiled, and TCRdb retains in-frame clones only, with some absent. The repertoire holds 200,000 to 300,000 clones, with 80% to 85% as singletons. Material: CD4+ T cells from blood. Receptors originate from a human donor in good health.

V gene TRBV14 combines with J gene TRBJ1-1, with unresolved D. Germline assignment: CDR1 SGHDN and CDR2 FVKESK. With 4 bases removed from V and 0 bases from J, the gap between germline ends came to 12 bases. The CDR3 runs to 15 residues. This chain's CDR3 is CASSREALVNTEAFF. CDR3 nucleotide sequence: TGTGCCAGCAGCCGAGAGGCCTTAGTGAACACTGAAGCTTTCTTT.

This sequence joins TRBV5-4 and TRBJ2-5; TRBD1 agrees at 7 bases. Trimming at V came to 4 bases and at J to 1 base, leaving 4 bases not matched to a gene. The CDR3 sequence is 14 residues long. Per germline, CDR1 SGHNT and CDR2 YYREEE (reference sequence). The CDR3: CASSGDSFQETQYF. CDR3 nucleotides: TGTGCCAGCAGCGGGGACAGTTTCCAAGAGACCCAGTACTTC.

The rearrangement links TRBV7-2 to TRBJ2-1, with TRBD2 matching over 8 bases. This CDR3 spans 13 amino acids. V gave up 4 bases and J gave up 10 bases; unmatched junction bases: 6. The germline V gene encodes CDR1 SGHTA and CDR2 FQGNSA. The DNA for the CDR3 is TGTGCCAGCAGCTCCAGCGGGAGAGGGGAGCAGTTCTTC. Its translation: CASSSSGRGEQFF.

This chain links TRBV23-1 with TRBJ1-1, with a weak D call TRBD1 (5 bases). TRBV23-1 is reported as an ORF; its role is uncertain. Trimming shortened V by 6 bases and J by 1 base, and 21 bases separated the two germline ends. CDR3 length: 17 residues. The CDR3 DNA sequence: TGCGCCAGCAGGCGCCGGGACCCCCAAAGTCGGAACACTGAAGCTTTCTTT. Translating gives CASRRRDPQSRNTEAFF.

V and J are TRBV2 and TRBJ2-7, with 11 bases matching TRBD1. This CDR3 region has 15 residues. Germline CDR1 reads SNHLY; CDR2 reads FYNNEI. V lost 5 bases to trimming and J lost 6 bases; unmatched junction nucleotides: 9. The chain's CDR3 is CASSTGQGALSEQYF. CDR3 DNA: TGTGCCAGCAGTACCGGACAGGGGGCTTTATCCGAGCAGTACTTC.

V gene TRBV18 combines with J gene TRBJ1-3, with 8 nucleotides matching TRBD1. Germline V gives CDR1 KGHSH, CDR2 LQKENI. V was pared by 6 bases and J by 2 bases, with 9 bases of the junction left unmatched. The CDR3 contains 16 residues. CDR3 coding DNA: TGTGCCAGCTCGCCCGGGACAGGAGGTCCTGGAAACACCATATATTTT. Translating gives CASSPGTGGPGNTIYF.

The chain has TRBV5-1 and TRBJ2-5; the D gene could be TRBD1 or TRBD2 (5 bases each). Trimming removed 5 bases at V and 7 bases at J, with 15 bases between. The CDR3 totals 13 residues. In germline, CDR1 is SGHRS, CDR2 YFSETQ. The DNA for the CDR3 is TGCGCCAGCAGTTCCGGGACGGAAGGGACCCAGTACTTC. Amino acids: CASSSGTEGTQYF.

V and J are TRBV27 and TRBJ1-2; D possibly corresponds to TRBD1 (5 bases). Germline V gene lookup returns CDR1 MNHEY and CDR2 SMNVEV (reference sequence). Trimming took off 5 bases at V and 2 bases at J, with 12 bases between the two ends. This CDR3 region has 14 residues. The CDR3 here is CASSIRQSNYGYTF. In nucleotides, the CDR3 is TGTGCCAGCAGTATCCGACAGTCCAACTATGGCTACACCTTC.

J is TRBJ1-1 and V is TRBV30; D gene ambiguous. The CDR3 consists of 11 residues. Deletions cut 0 bases from V and 3 bases from J, with 2 bases between. Germline-derived CDR1 and CDR2 are GTSNPN and SVGIG (reference sequence). The CDR3 sequence: CAWSVYTEAFF. The CDR3 nucleotides are TGTGCCTGGAGTGTATACACTGAAGCTTTCTTT.

The chain combines TRBV5-1 with TRBJ1-1; D is ambiguous. The germline V and J ends were trimmed by 4 bases and 5 bases, with 15 bases remaining between them. The V gene's germline CDR1 is SGHRS and CDR2 YFSETQ. This CDR3 has 14 amino acids. The CDR3 region has the DNA TGCGCCAGCAGCAACGGGCGGGGTCAGACTGAAGCTTTCTTT. Translation gives CASSNGRGQTEAFF.

V gene TRBV29-1 combines with J gene TRBJ1-1, with a tentative D call TRBD1 (6 bases). Germline V gene sequence: CDR1 SQVTM, CDR2 ANQGSEA. Between the trimmed V and J ends, which lost 7 bases and 6 bases, there was a span of 15 bases. The CDR3 is made up of 12 amino acids. The CDR3 sequence is CSGRSKGAEAFF. The CDR3 region has the DNA TGCAGCGGCCGTTCGAAGGGGGCTGAAGCTTTCTTT.

The V call is TRBV5-4, the J call TRBJ2-1; D not resolved. CDR1 and CDR2 (germline): SGHNT, YYREEE (reference sequence). This CDR3 is built from 15 residues. V lost 3 bases and J lost 0, with 10 bases in between. CDR3 residues: CASSSSVSSYNEQFF. CDR3 DNA sequence: TGTGCCAGCAGCTCTTCGGTAAGCTCCTACAATGAGCAGTTCTTC.

The CDR3 spells CASSLAGGGGELFF. CDR3 coding DNA: TGTGCCAGCAGCTTAGCAGGGGGAGGAGGGGAGCTGTTTTTT. The chain combines TRBV7-3 with TRBJ2-2, with D perhaps matching TRBD1 (7 bases). V gave up 2 bases and J gave up 8 bases, with 12 bases separating them. Germline CDR1 and CDR2: SGHTA and FQGTGA. This CDR3 spans 14 amino acids.

The chain recombines TRBV18 with TRBJ2-1; the D gene is possibly TRBD1 (5 bases). The CDR3 runs 14 residues. V lost 2 bases, J lost 6 bases, and 11 bases lay in between. CDR1 KGHSH and CDR2 LQKENI come from the germline V gene. The CDR3, as DNA: TGTGCCAGCTCACCAGTGACAGAGCCCAATGAGCAGTTCTTC. Protein sequence: CASSPVTEPNEQFF.

Here the CDR3 reads CASSLPRQGNTIYF. CDR3 in DNA: TGTGCCAGCAGCTTACCGAGACAGGGAAACACCATATATTTT. This chain joins TRBV7-8 and TRBJ1-3; D may be TRBD1 (5 bases). This CDR3 is 14 amino acids long. Trimming pared 2 bases from V and 4 bases from J, leaving 9 bases between. Germline CDR1 and CDR2: SGHVS and FQNEAQ.

The V gene is TRBV10-3, the J gene TRBJ1-1; D is unresolved. The CDR3 extends over 13 amino acids. V gave up 1 base and J gave up 7 bases, with 10 bases separating them. Germline values: CDR1 ENHRY, CDR2 SYGVKD. In DNA, the CDR3 is TGTGCCATCAGTGAGTTGAGGACGGGTGAAGCTTTCTTT. Translation gives CAISELRTGEAFF.

This clone was observed once. The chain couples TRBV7-9 to TRBJ2-2; D call uncertain. This CDR3 is built from 15 residues. Trimming took 10 bases from V and 1 from J, leaving 16 bases between them. Per the germline V gene, CDR1 is SEHNR and CDR2 is FQNEAQ (reference sequence). DNA of the CDR3: TGTGCCACCCTCCCCAGTCCAGGGAACACCGGGGAGCTGTTTTTT. It codes for CATLPSPGNTGELFF. The full variable domain, rest sourced from reference TRBV7-9 and TRBJ2-2, is DTGVSQNPRHKITKRGQNVTFRCDPISEHNRLYWYRQTLGQGPEFLTYFQNEAQLEKSRLLSDRFSAERPKGSFSTLEIQRTEQGDSAMYLCATLPSPGNTGELFFGEGSRLTVL.

The chain has TRBV25-1 and TRBJ1-6; TRBD1 is a possible D gene (6 bases). Germline V gene data show CDR1 as MGHDK and CDR2 as SYGVNS. This CDR3 comprises 16 residues. V was pared by 8 bases and J by 5 bases, with 19 bases between. CDR3 DNA: TGTGCCAGCTCTCAAGTAGCGGGGGGGCATAATTCACCCCTCCACTTT. Its translation: CASSQVAGGHNSPLHF.

The rearrangement joins TRBV15 to TRBJ1-5, with 9 nucleotides matching TRBD1. With V trimmed by 0 bases and J by 4 bases, 10 bases remained unmatched. Germline V gene sequence: CDR1 LNHNV, CDR2 YYDKDF (reference sequence). This CDR3 is built from 18 residues. The CDR3 nucleotides are TGTGCCACCAGCAGAGATTTCGGGACAGGGAGTAGAAATCAGCCCCAGCATTTT. This translates into CATSRDFGTGSRNQPQHF.

The J gene is TRBJ1-2, the V gene TRBV18; the match to TRBD1 covers 11 bases. This CDR3 region has 14 residues. Germline loops: CDR1 KGHSH, CDR2 LQKENI. V dropped 3 bases and J dropped 6; count of bases not matched to a gene: 3. The chain's CDR3 is CASSPGTGGNGYTF. Written as DNA, the CDR3 is TGTGCCAGCTCACCCGGGACAGGGGGTAATGGCTACACCTTC.

J is TRBJ2-3 and V is TRBV10-2; D unresolved. V lost 3 bases to trimming and J lost 7 bases, with 14 bases between them. CDR1 is WSHSY and CDR2 is SAAADI in the germline V gene. The CDR3 runs 14 residues. This CDR3 is CASSETVIPNTQYF. The CDR3, as DNA: TGCGCCAGCAGTGAAACCGTCATCCCAAATACGCAGTATTTT.

The chain uses TRBV6-5 and TRBJ2-1; 13 nucleotides agree with TRBD2. In germline, CDR1 is MNHEY, CDR2 SVGAGI. Germline trimming cut 2 bases from V and 3 bases from J; bases unmatched to any gene: 1. The CDR3 has 16 amino acids. CDR3 protein: CASSYTSGGVYNEQFF. The CDR3 nucleotides read TGTGCCAGCAGTTACACTAGCGGGGGGGTCTACAATGAGCAGTTCTTC.

The genes are TRBV6-5 and TRBJ1-2; D ambiguous. The V gene's germline CDR1 is MNHEY and CDR2 SVGAGI. The length of the CDR3 is 12 residues. CDR3 sequence reads: CGVGSANYGYTF. The CDR3 nucleotides read TGTGGAGTGGGCAGCGCTAACTATGGCTACACCTTC.

The chain links TRBV5-3 to TRBJ1-1, with D tentatively TRBD1 (5 bases). TRBV5-3 is designated an ORF whose function remains uncertain. The CDR3 is made up of 15 amino acids. V was trimmed by 3 bases and J by 1 base, leaving 13 bases between them. DNA of the CDR3: TGTGCCAGAAGCTGTGAGGGGTTGCGGAACACTGAAGCTTTCTTT. Protein: CARSCEGLRNTEAFF.

V gene TRBV5-1 combines with J gene TRBJ2-2; no clear D gene. Germline CDR1 is SGHRS and CDR2 is YFSETQ. This CDR3 is 14 amino acids long. The germline V and J ends were trimmed by 1 base and 1 base, with 5 bases remaining between them. The CDR3 bases are TGCGCCAGCAGCTTGACTGTGAACACCGGGGAGCTGTTTTTT. Its protein product is CASSLTVNTGELFF.